Here is one TCR beta chain with its context. Its cognate antigen has yet to be identified. No much larger clonotype is one base removed from it; base qualities were not supplied. The data were obtained in a study of vaccination and CD4 T cells after COVID-19 (dated 2022 in TCRdb). Study-level background: Every convalescent patient had a positive nasal swab PCR test for SARS-CoV-2, with mild disease in nine or ten patients and severe disease in one. Six males and four females were included in the convalescent cohort, with two Hispanic individuals, seven Caucasians, two Asians and one multiracial person represented. Two doses of either the Pfizer-BioNTech BNT162b2 vaccine (n=8) or the Moderna mRNA-1273 vaccine (n=2) were administered to participants. Post-COVID blood samples from convalescent patients were collected a median of roughly 100 days after diagnosis, with a range of 35 to 161 days. Post-vaccine blood samples were taken a median of approximately 70 days after the second vaccine dose, with a range of 14 to 241 days. For stimulating the cultures, overlapping spike peptide pools were used, derived from SARS-CoV-2 as well as from the common cold coronaviruses HCoV-NL63, HCoV-OC43 and HCoV-229E. Control cultures received a CEFX viral epitope pool as the positive control, an HIV-1 Nef peptide pool as the negative control, or no peptide. In under twelve COVID-19 convalescent patients and a few infection-naive healthy vaccine recipients, researchers compared the spike-specific CD4+ TCR repertoire from before mRNA vaccination with the repertoire from after.

Libraries were constructed by PCR. DNA from cultured CD4+ T cells was subjected to TCR sequencing with the Oncomine TCR Beta short-read assay at the Johns Hopkins FTIC core. The QIAamp micro DNA kit was used to extract genomic DNA from the cultured CD4+ T cells. Oncomine TCR Beta libraries from cultured CD4+ T cells were pooled with unique dual indexes and sequenced on an Illumina iSeq 100. On the study's bioinformatics: Non-productive sequences were removed, and CDR3s that did not start with C, did not end with F or W, or were shorter than 7 amino acids were discarded. The MANAFEST web application was used to identify antigen-specific clonotypes by comparing peptide-stimulated wells against reference wells and other culture wells. To be called positive, a clone needed an FDR below 0.05, an odds ratio above 5, and a productive frequency above 0.1% in at least two of three replicate wells. Cross-reactive clonotypes were defined as significantly expanded in both SARS-CoV-2 spike wells and at least one common cold coronavirus spike condition. CDR3 homology was assessed with Levenshtein distances (stringdist) and unrooted phylogenetic trees (ape) in R version 3.6.1. The public reads were quality trimmed at Q25 with fastp and then assembled into clones with MiXCR by TCRdb, keeping productive beta chains. For every CDR3 protein sequence, its rows merge into one entry that carries the most common genes and DNA. The V and J calls come from TCRdb's annotation, not from the publication. Present in this sample are about 11,000 distinct CDR3 sequences, roughly 50% of which were seen just once. The ten most abundant clones make up roughly 13% of the sample.

Sample treatment or condition, as interpreted from the label and publication: approximately 9-day PBMC culture with coronavirus spike peptide pools or control peptides (ViraFEST assay). The ViraFEST assay was used in the study, in which antigen-specific T cells were expanded with peptide pools and expanded clonotypes were subsequently identified by TCR sequencing. The convalescent patients' positive SARS-CoV-2 PCR tests were from March to December 2020, which was before the Alpha, Beta and Delta variants emerged in the United States. Each well held two million PBMCs cultured with around 10 ug/ml peptide pools in IMDM containing around 5.5% human AB serum and roughly 10 IU/ml IL-2. On days 3 and 7, half of the culture medium was replaced with fresh IL-2-containing medium. CD4+ T cells were isolated after around 9 days of culture through negative selection using the EasySep CD4+ T cell isolation kit. PBMCs were separated from whole blood using Ficoll-Paque Plus gradient centrifugation and then either used fresh or cryopreserved at -140C. In general, triplicate wells were set up for every culture condition.

Results and caveats for the whole study, not just this receptor: Of the vaccine-specific clones in convalescent patients, 304 of 307, or nearly all, reacted only to SARS-CoV-2 spike and did not cross-react with common cold coronaviruses. An increase in the median number of SARS-CoV-2-reactive clonotypes from roughly 20 after infection to some 40 after vaccination was observed, but the change was not found to be significant. Only a relatively small number of convalescent patients were included in the study, and early timepoints following natural infection were not analyzed. In convalescent patients, a median around 89% of post-vaccine SARS-CoV-2-reactive clones were detected only after vaccination, suggesting vaccine-specific priming.

Specimen: CD4+ T cells from blood, cultured in vitro. This sequence was found in a human donor who had recovered from COVID-19.

CDR3 protein: CASSLGQPGDTQYF. The sequenced DNA: TGCGCCAGCAGCCTGGGACAGCCCGGTGATACGCAGTATTTT. The receptor chain draws on TRBV5-1 and TRBJ2-3, and TRBD1 matches 7 of the central bases. Trimming takes 4 bases off V and 6 bases off J; junction bases not matched to a gene: 8. CDR1 and CDR2 (SGHRS, YFSETQ) derive from the germline V gene. The CDR3 goes from the cysteine to the phenylalanine over 14 residues. CDR3 DNA only is kept here, 42 bases in frame from base 1.